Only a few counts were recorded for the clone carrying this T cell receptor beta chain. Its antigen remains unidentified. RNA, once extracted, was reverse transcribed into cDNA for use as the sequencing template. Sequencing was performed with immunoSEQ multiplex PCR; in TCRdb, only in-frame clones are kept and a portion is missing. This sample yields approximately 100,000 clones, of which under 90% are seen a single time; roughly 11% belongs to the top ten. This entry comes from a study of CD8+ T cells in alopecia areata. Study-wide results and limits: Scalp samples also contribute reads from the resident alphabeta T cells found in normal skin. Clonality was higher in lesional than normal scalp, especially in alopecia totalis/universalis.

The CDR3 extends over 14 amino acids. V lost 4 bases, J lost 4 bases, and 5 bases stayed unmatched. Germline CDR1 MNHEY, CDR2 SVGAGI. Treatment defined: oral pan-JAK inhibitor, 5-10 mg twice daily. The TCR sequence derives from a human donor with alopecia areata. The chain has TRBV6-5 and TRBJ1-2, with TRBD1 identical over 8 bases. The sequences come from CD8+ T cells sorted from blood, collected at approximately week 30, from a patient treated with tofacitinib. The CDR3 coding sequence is TGTGCCAGCAGTTTGGGACAGGCAAGCTATGGCTACACCTTC. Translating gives CASSLGQASYGYTF.